These T cell receptor beta chains were read from a single sample in a study of Ad26.COV2.S vaccination and SARS-CoV-2 variants. Profiled with immunoSEQ multiplex PCR; TCRdb holds only in-frame clones, not every one. The repertoire holds hundreds of thousands of clones, with nearly 90% as singletons. The sequences come from peripheral blood, collected in a trial of Ad26.COV2.S vaccine versus placebo. These receptors came from a person aged 18-60 years who received the Ad26.COV2.S COVID-19 vaccine or a placebo. Each CDR3 is given with its conserved first and last residue. The order of the fields is V gene, J gene, CDR3 protein.

TRBV19	TRBJ2-7	CASSTGHSYEQYF
TRBV24-1	TRBJ2-1	CATGKGGRAEQFF
TRBV3-1/TRBV3-2	TRBJ1-4	CASSQDRSGGKLFF
TRBV4-1	TRBJ2-7	CASSQPDRANEQYF
TRBV10-3	TRBJ1-1	CAIRTDRDGTEAFF
TRBV10-3	TRBJ1-5	CAIGRDANQPQHF
TRBV5-4	TRBJ1-4	CASSLDRSHEKLFF
TRBV7-2	TRBJ1-2	CASSFGAGGDYGYTF
TRBV5-1	TRBJ2-1	CASSLDGNSYNEQFF
TRBV5-4	TRBJ2-2	CASSLVGIGELFF
TRBV3-1/TRBV3-2	TRBJ2-1	CASSPKGAHYNEQFF
TRBV4-3	TRBJ2-5	CASSPHPQAGETQYF
TRBV5-6	TRBJ1-6	CASSLTGSNSPLHF
TRBV9	TRBJ2-1	CASSVALGRGTFSYNEQFF
TRBV20-1	TRBJ1-2	CRYYPGYTF
TRBV7-8	TRBJ1-1	CASSLVVGSVNTEAFF
TRBV2	TRBJ1-5	CASSEAGGEGPQHF
TRBV6-6	TRBJ1-2	CASSPPPGRGGYTF
TRBV6-5	TRBJ2-2	CASSYGASTGELFF
TRBV7-2	TRBJ2-1	CASSKSHNEQFF
TRBV3-1/TRBV3-2	TRBJ1-1	CASSLSTGPSKAFF
TRBV18	TRBJ2-1	CASSPGDTPGSYNEQFF
TRBV4-2	TRBJ2-3	CASSARDPGHTDTQYF
TRBV7-2	TRBJ1-3	CASSRVNTIYF
TRBV18	TRBJ2-7	CASSPSFAGTGAVEQYF
TRBV2	TRBJ2-5	CASSEVETQYF
TRBV6-5	TRBJ2-3	CASSSPVATGDTQYF
TRBV11-3	TRBJ1-3	CASSLTPTGGFGNTIYF
TRBV11-3	TRBJ1-2	CASSLGQFYGYTF
TRBV28	TRBJ2-2	CASSLLAGTGELFF
TRBV14	TRBJ1-1	CASSQVGQGVTEAFF
TRBV7-2	TRBJ2-4	CASSLRGGISNIQYF
TRBV18	TRBJ2-3	CASSQGLNPGSDTQYF
TRBV4-2	TRBJ2-2	CASSPNRGHTGELFF
TRBV4-1	TRBJ1-2	CASSQPLAGRGYTF
TRBV5-5	TRBJ1-2	CASSFGGAGYGYTF
TRBV7-2	TRBJ2-5	CASSLSLGETQYF
TRBV5-1	TRBJ1-2	CASSLWFSGALGYTF
TRBV20-1	TRBJ1-1	CSASRPPSFVKTEAFF
TRBV30	TRBJ2-2	CASKGLTNTGELFF
TRBV6-5	TRBJ2-1	CASSYSGQGNYNEQFF
TRBV5-5	TRBJ1-4	CASSLTGWNEKLFF
TRBV15	TRBJ1-2	CATSREWTESTGYTF
TRBV7-7	TRBJ2-5	CASSTSGRAGETQYF
TRBV18	TRBJ2-7	CASSPLGTGSYEQYF
TRBV10-3	TRBJ2-1	CAITAGGPANEQFF
TRBV7-2	TRBJ2-2	CASSLILDTGELFF
TRBV6-6	TRBJ2-1	CASSYSNGNEQFF
TRBV6-5	TRBJ1-1	CASRSQNTEAFF
TRBV6-2/TRBV6-3	TRBJ2-1	CASSYSSTSGTSSYNEQFF